These 7 T cell receptor beta chains were all obtained from the same sample, sequenced in a study of cytomegalovirus exposure and HLA in healthy donors listed by TCRdb under 2017. Library preparation employed the immunoSEQ multiplex PCR assay. TCRdb retrieved this table from immuneACCESS and kept in-frame rearrangements only. Not all clones are present; in checked studies, unresolved V genes account for under half, and no reason is known for the remainder. In this sample the table shows fewer than 150,000 clones, about 91% of which occur a single time. 6.5% to 8.5% of the sample is taken by the ten largest. Source material: PBMCs. Every receptor here comes from a woman under 30 in good health and CMV-seropositive.

This chain joins TRBV15 and TRBJ2-1, with D hard to call. This CDR3 is built from 12 residues. Trimming stripped 1 base from V and 7 bases from J, with 5 bases between. CDR1 is LNHNV and CDR2 is YYDKDF in the germline V gene (reference sequence). This CDR3 is CATSRGYNEQFF. DNA for the CDR3: TGTGCCACCAGCAGAGGCTATAATGAGCAGTTCTTC.

The chain joins TRBV7-3 to TRBJ1-6; 7 nucleotides line up with TRBD1. The J segment lost 9 bases and the V segment lost 4 bases, leaving 3 bases of the junction unmatched. CDR1 and CDR2 from the germline V gene are SGHTA and FQGTGA. This CDR3 region has 13 residues. For the CDR3, the DNA is TGTGCCAGCAGCTCCGACAGGGCTTCACCCCTCCACTTT. Translated, it gives CASSSDRASPLHF.

This chain uses TRBV19 with TRBJ2-7; 8 bases agree with TRBD1. V was pared by 4 bases and J by 5 bases, with 13 bases of the junction left unmatched. This CDR3 comprises 16 residues. Germline-derived CDR1 and CDR2 are LNHDA and SQIVND (reference sequence). CDR3: CASSTLPAGGRDEQYF. CDR3 coding DNA: TGTGCCAGTAGTACCCTCCCGGCAGGGGGCCGGGACGAGCAGTACTTC.

CDR3 nucleotide sequence: TGTGCCAGCACCCCCCTGAGGAATTCACCCCTCCACTTT. As protein: CASTPLRNSPLHF. The rearrangement uses TRBV28 and TRBJ1-6; unclear D gene. CDR3 length equals 13 residues. The germline V gene has CDR1 MDHEN and CDR2 SYDVKM. V lost 7 bases to trimming and J lost 7 bases, with 11 bases between them.

The chain combines TRBV28 with TRBJ1-6; the D gene is possibly TRBD1 (6 bases). The CDR3 is 19 amino acids. Germline values: CDR1 MDHEN, CDR2 SYDVKM. Trimming removed 3 bases from V and 11 bases from J, with 29 bases in between. CDR3 nucleotide sequence: TGTGCCAGCAGTTTTTCCCGAAAGGACAGCTTTTCTTCATTGGCACCCCTCCACTTT. It encodes CASSFSRKDSFSSLAPLHF.

This sequence joins TRBV4-3 and TRBJ1-6, with D maybe TRBD1 (5 bases). Trimming left V 0 bases short and J 0 bases short, with 12 bases between. The germline V gene has CDR1 LGHNA and CDR2 YSLEER. This CDR3 has 18 amino acids. The CDR3 DNA reads TGCGCCAGCAGCCAAGATGGAGGGGTGGGCTCCTATAATTCACCCCTCCACTTT. The encoded protein is CASSQDGGVGSYNSPLHF.

The chain links TRBV7-9 to TRBJ1-4; possible D gene TRBD1, 6 bases. Germline V CDR1 and CDR2: SEHNR, FQNEAQ (reference sequence). CDR3 length: 15 residues. The ends were cut back, 2 bases at V and 0 bases at J, with 7 bases in the middle. The CDR3 sequence is CASSLWTATNEKLFF. The CDR3 nucleotides are TGTGCCAGCAGCTTATGGACAGCAACTAATGAAAAACTGTTTTTT.